In its sample, the clone carrying this TCR beta chain was seen many times. As yet, its antigen is unknown. Sorting captured naive CD8 T cells as CD8+CD4-CCR7+CD45RA+. These data are taken from a study of molecular identifiers for immune sequencing clone quantification. Study outcomes and limitations: Clones above 20 RNA copies held over 99% of effector molecules, under 1% in naive cells.

Bulk TCR libraries used previously described methods and listed TCR primers. Each CDR3 protein is one row after TCRdb ran MiXCR on the PCR reads. The sample carries about 640,000 distinct CDR3 sequences, 20% recorded once. There are 14 residues in the CDR3. V lost 7 bases to trimming and J lost 5 bases, with 18 bases between them. CDR1 is SQVTM and CDR2 is ANQGSEA in the germline V gene. The V and J genes are TRBV29-1 and TRBJ2-4; a weak D match, TRBD2 (7 bases). The source is a human donor in good health. Some libraries in this study had Jurkat cell RNA spiked in. Sequencing was carried out using naive CD8+ T cells from blood, with Jurkat cell RNA spiked in. Subset in this sample: FACS-sorted CD8+CD4-CCR7+CD45RA+ naive T cells. CDR3 sequence reads: CSARGLAGQNIQYF. The CDR3, as DNA: TGCAGCGCGCGGGGGCTAGCCGGGCAAAACATTCAGTACTTC. Using reference TRBV29-1 and TRBJ2-4 for the parts outside the CDR3, the full variable domain is SAVISQKPSRDICQRGTSLTIQCQVDSQVTMMFWYRQQPGQSLTLIATANQGSEATYESGFVIDKFPISRPNLTFSTLTVSNMSPEDSSIYLCSARGLAGQNIQYFGAGTRLSVL.